This T cell receptor beta chain was found in a study of cytomegalovirus exposure and HLA in healthy donors. Overall study results and limits: Earlier analysis found most TCR beta V segments productive about 90% or about 30% of the time. Most observed TCR sequences were rare, whereas some public TCRs were detected in many donors. Sequencing artifact likely explains a cluster of highly shared sequence variants. Links to common viral pathogens appeared, in a later analysis, for several of the most significant clusters.

In the PCR, 60 Vbeta and 13 Jbeta primers were used. TCRdb's copy holds only in-frame clones and misses some; the assay was immunoSEQ multiplex PCR. Among under 200,000 clones listed, 65% to 90% were seen once. Regarding this clone: Its antigen remains unidentified.

The material sequenced was PBMCs. The sequence was collected from a man in his fifties or sixties in good health and CMV-seropositive.

The CDR3 DNA follows: TGTGCCAGCACCAAAGGGGCGGGGGACAATCAGCCCCAGCATTTT. This gives the protein CASTKGAGDNQPQHF. This sequence joins TRBV21-1 and TRBJ1-5. TRBV21-1 is designated a pseudogene. This CDR3 contains 15 residues.